This passage covers 21 T cell receptor beta chains from one sample sequenced in a study of cytomegalovirus exposure and HLA in healthy donors. Vbeta (60) and Jbeta (13) primers were used in the PCR. Some clones are missing from TCRdb's copy, which holds only in-frame ones; the method was immunoSEQ multiplex PCR. The sample lists roughly 45,000 clones; approximately 75% were seen once. Material for sequencing was PBMCs. These receptors were collected from a man between 25 and 39 years old in good health and CMV-seronegative.

The rearrangement joins TRBV5-4 to TRBJ1-3; D is perhaps TRBD1 (6 bases). Trimming removed 0 bases at V and 2 bases at J, with 6 bases between. The CDR3 has 14 amino acids. Per the germline V gene, CDR1 is SGHNT and CDR2 is YYREEE (reference sequence). CDR3 protein: CASSLDRAGNTIYF. The CDR3 DNA follows: TGTGCCAGCAGCTTGGACAGGGCTGGAAACACCATATATTTT.

CDR3: CASSIFGGETQYF. The CDR3 DNA reads as TGTGCCAGTAGTATTTTCGGGGGGGAGACCCAGTACTTC. The chain couples TRBV19 to TRBJ2-5, with TRBD2 matching 7 bases. Germline V lookup: CDR1 LNHDA, CDR2 SQIVND (reference sequence). The CDR3 loop spans 13 amino acids. V lost 3 bases, J lost 5 bases, and 3 bases stayed unmatched.

The chain carries TRBV18 and TRBJ2-2; no clear D. The V end was cut by 3 bases, the J end by 6 bases, with 5 bases between. Germline loops: CDR1 KGHSH, CDR2 LQKENI. The CDR3 consists of 12 residues. In DNA, the CDR3 is TGTGCCAGCTCACCTCTCCCCGGGGAGCTGTTTTTT. This encodes CASSPLPGELFF. Drawing the rest from reference TRBV18 and TRBJ2-2, the complete variable domain is NAGVMQNPRHLVRRRGQEARLRCSPMKGHSHVYWYRQLPEEGLKFMVYLQKENIIDESGMPKERFSAEFPKEGPSILRIQQVVRGDSAAYFCASSPLPGELFFGEGSRLTVL.

The chain carries TRBV6-1 and TRBJ2-7, with D tentatively TRBD1 (5 bases). The V gene lost 6 bases and the J gene lost 0 bases, with 12 bases spanning the gap. This CDR3 region has 14 residues. Looked up from germline, CDR1 is MNHNS and CDR2 is SASEGT. DNA of the CDR3: TGTGCCAGCAGGTTGACGACAGTCTCCTACGAGCAGTACTTC. Amino acid sequence: CASRLTTVSYEQYF.

This clone has just one count. V gene TRBV9 combines with J gene TRBJ1-2; D unclear. The V end was cut by 4 bases, the J end by 4 bases, with 17 bases between. The germline gives CDR1 SGDLS, CDR2 YYNGEE. The CDR3 is 15 amino acids. Here the CDR3 DNA reads TGTGCCAGCAGCTTTACGGACCAGGCGGGCTATGGCTACACCTTC. It specifies CASSFTDQAGYGYTF. The full variable domain, completed using reference TRBV9 and TRBJ1-2, is DSGVTQTPKHLITATGQRVTLRCSPRSGDLSVYWYQQSLDQGLQFLIQYYNGEERAKGNILERFSAQQFPDLHSELNLSSLELGDSALYFCASSFTDQAGYGYTFGSGTRLTVV.

The V call is TRBV4-3, the J call TRBJ1-2; no definite D call. CDR3 length equals 14 residues. Germline V lookup: CDR1 LGHNA, CDR2 YSLEER. The V and J ends lost 4 bases and 5 bases respectively, with 14 bases between them. The CDR3 DNA sequence: TGCGCCAGCAGCCTCCGAGCCGGGGAATATGGCTACACCTTC. Translation: CASSLRAGEYGYTF.

CDR3 nucleotides: TGCGCCAGCAGCTTACAGGGGGGCAATCAGCCCCAGCATTTT. Protein sequence: CASSLQGGNQPQHF. The genes are TRBV5-1 and TRBJ1-5; 8 bases align to TRBD1. The CDR3 runs 14 residues. After removal of 2 bases from V and 2 bases from J, the junction contained 0 bases not matched to a gene. CDR1 is SGHRS, CDR2 YFSETQ, per germline. The whole variable domain, filled in from reference TRBV5-1 and TRBJ1-5, reads KAGVTQTPRYLIKTRGQQVTLSCSPISGHRSVSWYQQTPGQGLQFLFEYFSETQRNKGNFPGRFSGRQFSNSRSEMNVSTLELGDSALYLCASSLQGGNQPQHFGDGTRLSIL.

V usage is TRBV19 and J usage is TRBJ1-3, with 10 bases lining up with TRBD1. The ends lost 6 bases at V and 0 bases at J; junction bases unmatched: 5. The germline V gene encodes CDR1 LNHDA and CDR2 SQIVND (reference sequence). This CDR3 has 16 residues. CDR3 loop: CASRATGGFSGNTIYF. CDR3 DNA sequence: TGTGCCAGTAGAGCGACAGGGGGCTTCTCTGGAAACACCATATATTTT.

The V call is TRBV7-6, the J call TRBJ1-1; TRBD1 agrees at 8 bases. CDR1 is SGHVS, CDR2 FNYEAQ, per germline. The CDR3 spans 14 residues. V gave up 2 bases and J gave up 12 bases; unmatched junction bases: 11. In nucleotides, the CDR3 is TGTGCCAGCAGCTTACAGTCTTGGACAGGGAGTTCTTTCTTT. Its protein is CASSLQSWTGSSFF. The full variable domain, with the rest looked up from reference TRBV7-6 and TRBJ1-1, is GAGVSQSPRYKVTKRGQDVALRCDPISGHVSLYWYRQALGQGPEFLTYFNYEAQQDKSGLPNDRFSAERPEGSISTLTIQRTEQRDSAMYRCASSLQSWTGSSFFGQGTRLTVV.

This chain connects TRBV27 to TRBJ1-1; no firm D call. Trimming cost V 2 bases and J 0 bases, with 10 bases left between them. This CDR3 region has 15 residues. Germline-derived CDR1 and CDR2 are MNHEY and SMNVEV (reference sequence). CDR3 amino acids: CASSLKRGMNTEAFF. DNA of the CDR3: TGTGCCAGCAGTTTAAAGCGCGGCATGAACACTGAAGCTTTCTTT.

The chain is built from TRBV2 and TRBJ2-1, with a tentative D call TRBD1 (7 bases). Trimming cost V 10 bases and J 7 bases, with 8 bases left between them. The germline V gene has CDR1 SNHLY and CDR2 FYNNEI. The CDR3 is 10 residues long. The CDR3 is CATGGNEQFF. The CDR3 bases are TGTGCCACAGGGGGGAATGAGCAGTTCTTC.

This clone was seen a single time. An end of the junction differs from the germline gene, which may be a read error. The V call is TRBV7-9, the J call TRBJ2-3; 7 bases are a match to TRBD2. Germline V gene data show CDR1 as SEHNR and CDR2 as FQNEAQ (reference sequence). The length of the CDR3 is 16 residues. The CDR3 region has the DNA TGTTCCAGCAGCCCAACACTAGCGTCTCAGACAGATACGCAGTATTTT. It specifies CSSSPTLASQTDTQYF.

V usage is TRBV5-1 and J usage is TRBJ2-1, with a weak D call TRBD2 (6 bases). The CDR3 loop spans 13 amino acids. From germline, CDR1 is SGHRS and CDR2 YFSETQ. V was shortened by 4 bases and J by 4 bases, with 9 bases between the two germline ends. CDR3 sequence (DNA): TGCGCCAGCAGCCCGGAGGGATACAATGAGCAGTTCTTC. Translated, it gives CASSPEGYNEQFF.

This sequence joins TRBV6-5 and TRBJ1-1; unclear D gene. Germline CDR1 MNHEY, CDR2 SVGAGI. V lost 5 bases and J lost 0, with 4 bases in between. CDR3 size: 12 residues. The CDR3 is CASSRLNTEAFF. CDR3 nucleotides: TGTGCCAGCAGTCGGTTGAACACTGAAGCTTTCTTT.

The V gene is TRBV11-2, the J gene TRBJ2-1; TRBD2 matches at 14 bases. V lost 0 bases to trimming and J lost 2 bases; unmatched junction nucleotides: 9. This CDR3 is 20 amino acids long. Germline V lookup: CDR1 SGHAT, CDR2 FQNNGV. The DNA of the CDR3 is TGTGCCAGCAGCTTAGATCTGGGACTAGCGGGGGCCGGCCCCTACAATGAGCAGTTCTTC. Protein sequence: CASSLDLGLAGAGPYNEQFF. Using reference TRBV11-2 and TRBJ2-1 for the parts outside the CDR3, the full variable domain is EAGVAQSPRYKIIEKRQSVAFWCNPISGHATLYWYQQILGQGPKLLIQFQNNGVVDDSQLPKDRFSAERLKGVDSTLKIQPAKLEDSAVYLCASSLDLGLAGAGPYNEQFFGPGTRLTVL.

This clone was counted only a few times. The V gene is TRBV28, the J gene TRBJ1-1, with D possibly matching TRBD1 (5 bases). V shed 6 bases and J shed 1 base, with 15 bases lying between them. The CDR3 has 15 residues. The germline gives CDR1 MDHEN, CDR2 SYDVKM. The CDR3 sequence is CASSTGGSGNTEAFF. The CDR3 coding sequence is TGTGCCAGCAGCACAGGAGGGAGCGGGAACACTGAAGCTTTCTTT.

This clone was observed a few times. The rearrangement joins TRBV11-2 to TRBJ1-1, with a possible D match to TRBD1 (5 bases). The ends were cut back, 1 base at V and 10 bases at J, with 16 bases in the middle. This CDR3 is 14 amino acids long. Germline CDR1 is SGHAT and CDR2 is FQNNGV. The CDR3 spells CASSLGGQGLAAFF. The CDR3 bases are TGTGCCAGCAGCTTAGGAGGCCAGGGTCTTGCAGCTTTCTTT.

This clone was counted once. The V call is TRBV20-1, the J call TRBJ2-1; perhaps TRBD2 as D (6 bases). CDR3 length equals 11 residues. Trimming stripped 5 bases from V and 8 bases from J, with 10 bases between. In germline, CDR1 is DFQATT, CDR2 SNEGSKA (reference sequence). As DNA, the CDR3 is TGCAGTGCTGGCCGGGAGTATGAGCAGTTCTTC. Its translation is CSAGREYEQFF.

The rearrangement uses TRBV5-1 and TRBJ2-1, with 10 bases matching TRBD1. CDR3 length: 13 residues. V shed 5 bases and J 7 bases; nucleotides not matched to a gene: 3. Germline V gives CDR1 SGHRS, CDR2 YFSETQ. In DNA, the CDR3 is TGCGCCAGCAGAGGGACAGGGGAGAATGAGCAGTTCTTC. Translating gives CASRGTGENEQFF. The complete variable domain, with remaining parts taken from reference TRBV5-1 and TRBJ2-1, reads KAGVTQTPRYLIKTRGQQVTLSCSPISGHRSVSWYQQTPGQGLQFLFEYFSETQRNKGNFPGRFSGRQFSNSRSEMNVSTLELGDSALYLCASRGTGENEQFFGPGTRLTVL.

The chain uses TRBV6-5 and TRBJ2-3, with TRBD2 matching over 7 bases. V lost 4 bases, J lost 6 bases, and 13 bases stayed unmatched. The CDR3 is made up of 16 amino acids. Germline assignment: CDR1 MNHEY and CDR2 SVGAGI. The CDR3 nucleotides are TGTGCCAGCAGTTTGATTGGTGGCGGGAGACCCGATACGCAGTATTTT. Translated, it gives CASSLIGGGRPDTQYF.

The V gene is TRBV19, the J gene TRBJ2-5; 9 bases line up with TRBD1. The end of the DNA is better explained by TRBJ2-7, so the J call may be wrong. The CDR3 has 15 amino acids. The V gene's germline CDR1 is LNHDA and CDR2 SQIVND (reference sequence). The CDR3 DNA follows: TGTGCCAGTAGCGACAGGGGGTTGACTAGCCACGAGCAGTACTTC. Its protein product is CASSDRGLTSHEQYF.